This T cell receptor (beta chain) was sequenced for a study of T-cell reconstitution after alpha-beta-depleted transplantation in children. CDR3 length: 16 residues. Per germline, CDR1 MNHNS and CDR2 SASEGT. V was trimmed by 7 bases and J by 1 base, leaving 19 bases between them. This clonotype has just a few counts. Researchers prepared the TCRbeta library using unique molecular identifiers, the study reports. TCRdb fed the PCR reads into MiXCR, producing one record per CDR3 protein. The sample yields about 98,000 distinct CDR3 sequences, around 22% seen once. This TCR derives from a boy between 2 and 15 years old with acute lymphoblastic leukemia, due to receive a stem cell transplant. The material sequenced was PBMCs, taken before TCRalphabeta/CD19-depleted stem cell transplant. V and J are TRBV6-1 and TRBJ2-5, with a tentative D call TRBD2 (6 bases). CDR3 loop: CASKTQWLASQETQYF. CDR3 nucleotides: TGTGCCAGCAAGACGCAGTGGCTAGCGAGCCAAGAGACCCAGTACTTC.